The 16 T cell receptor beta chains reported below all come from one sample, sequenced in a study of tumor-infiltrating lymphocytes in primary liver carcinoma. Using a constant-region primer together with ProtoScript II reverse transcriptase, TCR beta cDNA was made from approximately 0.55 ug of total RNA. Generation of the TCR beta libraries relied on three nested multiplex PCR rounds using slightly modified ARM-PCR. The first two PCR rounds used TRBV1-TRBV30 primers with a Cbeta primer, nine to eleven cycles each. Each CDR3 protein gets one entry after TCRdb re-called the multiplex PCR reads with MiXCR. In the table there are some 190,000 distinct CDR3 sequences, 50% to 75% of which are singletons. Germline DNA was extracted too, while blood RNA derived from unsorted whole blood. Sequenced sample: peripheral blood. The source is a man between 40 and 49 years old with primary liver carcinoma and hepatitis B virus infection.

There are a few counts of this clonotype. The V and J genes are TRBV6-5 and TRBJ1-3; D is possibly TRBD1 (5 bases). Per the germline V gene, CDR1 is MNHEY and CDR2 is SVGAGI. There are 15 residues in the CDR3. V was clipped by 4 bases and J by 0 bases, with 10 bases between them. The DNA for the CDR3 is TGTGCCAGCAGTTCGTCGGGGGGCTCTGGAAACACCATATATTTT. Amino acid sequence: CASSSSGGSGNTIYF.

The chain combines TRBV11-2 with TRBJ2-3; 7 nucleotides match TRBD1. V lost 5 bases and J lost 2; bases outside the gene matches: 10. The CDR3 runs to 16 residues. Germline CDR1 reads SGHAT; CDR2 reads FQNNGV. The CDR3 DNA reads TGTGCCAGCAGCATTGGACAGGATACCTCCACAGATACGCAGTATTTT. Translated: CASSIGQDTSTDTQYF.

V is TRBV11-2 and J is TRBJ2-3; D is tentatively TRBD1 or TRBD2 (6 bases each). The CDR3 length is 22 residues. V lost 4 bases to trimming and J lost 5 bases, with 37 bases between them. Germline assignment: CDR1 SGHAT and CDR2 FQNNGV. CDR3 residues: CASSSFSVGGHDPGGNRDTQYF. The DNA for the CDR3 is TGTGCCAGCAGCTCCTTTTCGGTGGGGGGCCACGACCCCGGCGGGAACAGAGATACGCAGTATTTT.

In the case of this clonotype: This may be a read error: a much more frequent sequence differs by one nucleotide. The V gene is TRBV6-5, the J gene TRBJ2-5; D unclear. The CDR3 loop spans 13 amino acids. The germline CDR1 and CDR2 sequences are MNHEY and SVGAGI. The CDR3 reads CGSSYGPQETQYF. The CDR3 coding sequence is TGTGGCAGCAGTTACGGTCCACAAGAGACCCAGTACTTC.

The CDR3 bases are TGCGCCAGCAGCTTGGCCGGGGAGAACACTGAAGCTTTCTTT. Amino acids: CASSLAGENTEAFF. V usage is TRBV5-1 and J usage is TRBJ1-1; no clear D. Trimming shortened V by 0 bases and J by 1 base, and 7 bases separated the two germline ends. The CDR3 has 14 amino acids. Per the germline V gene, CDR1 is SGHRS and CDR2 is YFSETQ.

The CDR3, as DNA: TGTGCCAGCAGTTCCATACCCGGGACAGGGGTATCGGGATATGGCTACACCTTC. This encodes CASSSIPGTGVSGYGYTF. This chain joins TRBV6-2 or TRBV6-3 and TRBJ1-2; 10 bases match TRBD1. Germline V gene data show CDR1 as MNHEY and CDR2 as SVGEGT. Unmatched junction bases numbered 16, after V lost 4 bases and J lost 5 bases. The CDR3 covers 18 residues.

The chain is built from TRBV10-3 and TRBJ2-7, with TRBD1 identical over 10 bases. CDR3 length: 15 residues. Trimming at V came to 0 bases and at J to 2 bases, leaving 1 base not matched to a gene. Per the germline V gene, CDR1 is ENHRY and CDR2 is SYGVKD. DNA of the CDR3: TGTGCCATCAGTGAGTCAGGACAGGGGGCCTACGAGCAGTACTTC. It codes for CAISESGQGAYEQYF.

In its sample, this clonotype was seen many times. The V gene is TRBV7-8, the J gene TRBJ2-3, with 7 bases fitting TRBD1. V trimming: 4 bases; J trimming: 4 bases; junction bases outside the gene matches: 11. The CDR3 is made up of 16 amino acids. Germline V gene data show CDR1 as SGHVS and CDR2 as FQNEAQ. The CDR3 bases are TGTGCCAGCAGCTCCTACAGGGGTTCTAGCCCAGATACGCAGTATTTT. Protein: CASSSYRGSSPDTQYF.

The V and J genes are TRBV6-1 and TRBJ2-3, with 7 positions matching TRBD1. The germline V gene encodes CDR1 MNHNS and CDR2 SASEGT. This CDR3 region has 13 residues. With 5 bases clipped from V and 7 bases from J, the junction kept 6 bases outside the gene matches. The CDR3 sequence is CASSPNRGYTQYF. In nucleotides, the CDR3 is TGTGCCAGCAGTCCTAACAGGGGATATACGCAGTATTTT.

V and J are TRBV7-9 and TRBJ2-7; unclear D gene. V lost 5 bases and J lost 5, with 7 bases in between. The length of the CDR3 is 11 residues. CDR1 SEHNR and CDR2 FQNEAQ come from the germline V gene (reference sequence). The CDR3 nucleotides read TGTGCCAGCAGCCGCTTCAACGAGCAGTACTTC. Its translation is CASSRFNEQYF.

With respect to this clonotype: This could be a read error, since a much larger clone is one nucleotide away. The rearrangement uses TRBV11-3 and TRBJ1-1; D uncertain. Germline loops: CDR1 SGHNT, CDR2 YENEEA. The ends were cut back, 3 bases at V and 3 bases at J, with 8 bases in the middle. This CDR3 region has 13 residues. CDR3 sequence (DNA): TGTGCCAGCAGCTTTAGCTCAGACACTGAAGCTTTCTTT. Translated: CASSFSSDTEAFF.

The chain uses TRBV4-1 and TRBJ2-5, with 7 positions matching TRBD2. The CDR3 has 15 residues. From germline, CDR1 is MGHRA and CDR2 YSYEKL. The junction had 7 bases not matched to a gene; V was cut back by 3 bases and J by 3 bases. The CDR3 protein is CASSQGLTGEETQYF. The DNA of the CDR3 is TGCGCCAGCAGCCAGGGACTAACGGGAGAAGAGACCCAGTACTTC.

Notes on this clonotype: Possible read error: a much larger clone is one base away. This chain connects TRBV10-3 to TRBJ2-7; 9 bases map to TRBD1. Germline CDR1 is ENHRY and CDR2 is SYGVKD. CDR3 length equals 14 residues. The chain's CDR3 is CAISEGTGNYERYF. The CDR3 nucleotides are TGTGCCATCAGTGAAGGGACAGGGAACTACGAGCGGTACTTC.

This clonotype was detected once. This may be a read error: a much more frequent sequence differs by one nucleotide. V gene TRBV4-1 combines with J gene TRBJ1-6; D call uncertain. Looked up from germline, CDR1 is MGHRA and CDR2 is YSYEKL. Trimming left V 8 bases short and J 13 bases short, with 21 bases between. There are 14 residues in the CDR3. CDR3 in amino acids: CASGSGVPSGPLHF. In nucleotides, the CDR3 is TGCGCCAGCGGGTCCGGGGTCCCCTCGGGCCCCCTCCACTTT.

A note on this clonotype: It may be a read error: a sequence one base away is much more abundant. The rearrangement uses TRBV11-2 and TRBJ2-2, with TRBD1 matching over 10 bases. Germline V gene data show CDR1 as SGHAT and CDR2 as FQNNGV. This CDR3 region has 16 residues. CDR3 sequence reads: CASTLRDRGLTGELFF. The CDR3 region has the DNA TGTGCCAGCACCTTACGGGACAGGGGTTTGACCGGGGAGCTGTTTTTT.

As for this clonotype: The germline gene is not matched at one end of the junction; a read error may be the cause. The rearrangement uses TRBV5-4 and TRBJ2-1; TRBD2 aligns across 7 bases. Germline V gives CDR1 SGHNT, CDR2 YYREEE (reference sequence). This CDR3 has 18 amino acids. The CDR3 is CTSSLGGTSESSYNEQFF. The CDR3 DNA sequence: TGTACCAGCAGCTTGGGCGGAACTAGCGAGTCTTCCTACAATGAGCAGTTCTTC.